This is a list of T cell receptor beta chains from one sample in a study of T-cell reconstitution after alpha-beta-depleted transplantation in children. TCRdb recomputed calls from the PCR reads with MiXCR, one row per CDR3 protein. The repertoire holds 200,000 to 250,000 distinct CDR3 sequences, with roughly a tenth as singletons. Sequencing used PBMCs from the stem cell graft donor, obtained from the stem cell graft. All receptors come from a human donor who donated a stem cell graft to a child with acute lymphoblastic leukemia. Both conserved end residues are part of each CDR3.

CDR3aa: CASSTEGGTEAFF
v_gene: TRBV7-9

CDR3aa: CSVRQGVGGNQPQHF
v_gene: TRBV29-1

CDR3aa: CASSSGTPYGYTF
v_gene: TRBV10-2

CDR3aa: CASSDNPGGASTDTQYF
v_gene: TRBV6-2/TRBV6-3

CDR3aa: CASSSRDRENTEAFF
v_gene: TRBV27

CDR3aa: CASSFAPGQGYEQYF
v_gene: TRBV6-5

CDR3aa: CASSHRTYYANTGELFF
v_gene: TRBV7-8

CDR3aa: CSVLKLSGNTIYF
v_gene: TRBV29-1

CDR3aa: CASSEPDVGTLMNTEAFF
v_gene: TRBV2

CDR3aa: CSVEGTLASSYEQYF
v_gene: TRBV29-1

CDR3aa: CASSQERPGNTEAFF
v_gene: TRBV4-2

CDR3aa: CAISEGAANTEAFF
v_gene: TRBV10-3

CDR3aa: CASSNEAPRSYTEAFF
v_gene: TRBV2

CDR3aa: CSVVTARKPSGNTIYF
v_gene: TRBV29-1

CDR3aa: CATTRGTGGSNEQFF
v_gene: TRBV24-1

CDR3aa: CASSYQNRGKVNTEAFF
v_gene: TRBV6-2/TRBV6-3

CDR3aa: CSASRLAGIPQETQYF
v_gene: TRBV20-1

CDR3aa: CASSLGGPQTNEQFF
v_gene: TRBV7-2

CDR3aa: CASRGTGSRNEQYF
v_gene: TRBV6-5

CDR3aa: CATSSPEDRALNYGYTF
v_gene: TRBV15

CDR3aa: CSAPDSGSSAYNEQFF
v_gene: TRBV20-1

CDR3aa: CASSQDSDTGLQPQHF
v_gene: TRBV4-2

CDR3aa: CASSLQELQETQYF
v_gene: TRBV5-8

CDR3aa: CASSLTTSAEQYF
v_gene: TRBV5-1

CDR3aa: CASSSARGHDYYEQYF
v_gene: TRBV12-3/TRBV12-4

CDR3aa: CASSGGPESTDTQYF
v_gene: TRBV2

CDR3aa: CASSHDRVYTEAFF
v_gene: TRBV4-2

CDR3aa: CASSLTTSFNSPLHF
v_gene: TRBV7-2

CDR3aa: CASSFNDAGGATNEKLFF
v_gene: TRBV7-2

CDR3aa: CASSESYGDTYEQYF
v_gene: TRBV10-2

CDR3aa: CSGGDPYNEQFF
v_gene: TRBV29-1

CDR3aa: CSAPRDSYTGELFF
v_gene: TRBV20-1

CDR3aa: CASSPSQVSTDTQYF
v_gene: TRBV18

CDR3aa: CASSPGTGGGYEQYF
v_gene: TRBV7-8

CDR3aa: CASSRSGGSYGYTF
v_gene: TRBV12-3/TRBV12-4

CDR3aa: CSVAQGAPYEQYF
v_gene: TRBV29-1

CDR3aa: CASSQGVVGELFF
v_gene: TRBV4-1

CDR3aa: CASSPGQTGELFF
v_gene: TRBV4-1

CDR3aa: CASSQGQGLRNATAEAFF
v_gene: TRBV3-1

CDR3aa: CSAGTSGADTQYF
v_gene: TRBV20-1

CDR3aa: CASSPSRSTSYEQYF
v_gene: TRBV18

CDR3aa: CASSLVGAAKNIQYF
v_gene: TRBV12-3/TRBV12-4

CDR3aa: CASSNGELFF
v_gene: TRBV27

CDR3aa: CASSFRGMVTEAFF
v_gene: TRBV5-1

CDR3aa: CSGSRAQVNTEAFF
v_gene: TRBV20-1

CDR3aa: CASSPRLATREQYF
v_gene: TRBV7-2

CDR3aa: CATYEDTQYF
v_gene: TRBV10-3

CDR3aa: CASSYGVGNYGYTF
v_gene: TRBV6-5

CDR3aa: CASSELSNRLAYEQYF
v_gene: TRBV25-1

CDR3aa: CASSGGVDTGELFF
v_gene: TRBV27

CDR3aa: CASSLTRPRGISSPLHF
v_gene: TRBV7-6

CDR3aa: CASSYGAMDSYEQYF
v_gene: TRBV6-2/TRBV6-3

CDR3aa: CATSRAWWGGSDTEAFF
v_gene: TRBV15

CDR3aa: CASSLEQVSEQYF
v_gene: TRBV5-1